The rows below give T cell receptor beta chains drawn from one sample of a study of post-analysis software for immune sequencing data. TCRdb analysed the PCR reads with MiXCR anew, one entry per CDR3 protein. Of some 800,000 distinct CDR3 sequences in the sample, just over 45% were seen once. Sequencing was carried out using blood. The source is a girl between 5 and 17 years old with multiple sclerosis. Each CDR3 is given with its conserved first and last residue. The D gene is left open where the match is weak. Only part of the rows carry a size: once, few, many, or a class if the clone is expanded.

D gene,J gene,clone size,V gene,CDR3 DNA,CDR3 protein
.,TRBJ2-5,.,TRBV20-1,TGCAGTGCTAGAGGTTCAGGGTTCATTGAGACCCAGTACTTC,CSARGSGFIETQYF
.,TRBJ1-5,few,TRBV4-3,TGCGCCAGCAGCCAAGCGGCGAATCAGCCCCAGCATTTT,CASSQAANQPQHF
.,TRBJ1-2,.,TRBV28,TGTGCCAGCAGTTTCTCGGGGGCGCTGGATGGCTACACCTTC,CASSFSGALDGYTF
TRBD2,TRBJ2-4,.,TRBV4-2,TGTGCCAGCAGCCAAGCGGCGGGGGACATTCAGTACTTC,CASSQAAGDIQYF
TRBD1,TRBJ1-5,once,TRBV6-6,TGTGCCAGCAACACAGGGGTTGATCAGCCCCAGCATTTT,CASNTGVDQPQHF
.,TRBJ1-2,.,TRBV29-1,TGCAGCGCCGGTCCAGGGGAACCCTATGGCTACACCTTC,CSAGPGEPYGYTF
.,TRBJ2-7,few,TRBV7-2,TGTGCCAGCAGCTTAGCCTCCGACCGAGGCGAGCAGTACTTC,CASSLASDRGEQYF
TRBD2,TRBJ2-4,.,TRBV29-1,TGCAGCGCCATCGGGTTAGCGGGAGTGGTCAAAAACATTCAGTACTTC,CSAIGLAGVVKNIQYF
.,TRBJ1-2,.,TRBV12-3/TRBV12-4,TGTGCCAGCAGTCCCTTTGGGGGGGCCAACTATGGCTACACCTTC,CASSPFGGANYGYTF
TRBD1,TRBJ2-7,.,TRBV4-3,TGCGCCAGCAGCCAATTCAGGGGGCGATACGAGCAGTACTTC,CASSQFRGRYEQYF
TRBD1,TRBJ1-4,.,TRBV7-2,TGTGCCAGCAGCCGTCCAGGACAGGGATCGGGCGAAAAACTGTTTTTT,CASSRPGQGSGEKLFF
.,TRBJ2-3,.,TRBV30,TGTGCCAGAGTCGGGGAAGGCACAGATACGCAGTATTTT,CARVGEGTDTQYF
.,TRBJ2-7,few,TRBV10-3,TGTGCCATCAGGAAGGGCGAGCAGTACTTC,CAIRKGEQYF
.,TRBJ2-7,few,TRBV4-2,TGTGCCAGCAGCTGGGGCGTGGGTTCCTACGAGCAGTACTTC,CASSWGVGSYEQYF
.,TRBJ2-1,.,TRBV6-6,TGTGCCAGCGTTTCGGGATCACACACCTACGAGCAGTTCTTC,CASVSGSHTYEQFF
TRBD1,TRBJ2-1,.,TRBV7-2,TGTGCCATCCAGGGGGCGGCTTACAATGAGCAGTTCTTC,CAIQGAAYNEQFF
.,TRBJ2-7,.,TRBV20-1,TGCAGTGCGGGCGGAGTAGCGAGCTACAATGAGCAGTACTTC,CSAGGVASYNEQYF
.,TRBJ2-3,.,TRBV25-1,TGTGCCAGCAGTGGATCATTGGCGGGCACAGATACGCAGTATTTT,CASSGSLAGTDTQYF
TRBD1,TRBJ1-5,.,TRBV6-1,TGTGCCAGCAGCGACAGGGGGGTCCAGCCCCAGCATTTT,CASSDRGVQPQHF
.,TRBJ2-3,.,TRBV29-1,TGCAGCGTAGCGGCTTCTAGCACAGATACGCAGTATTTT,CSVAASSTDTQYF
.,TRBJ1-1,few,TRBV11-1,TGTGCCAGCAGCTTACCGGACAGATTAAACACTGAAGCTTTCTTT,CASSLPDRLNTEAFF
TRBD1,TRBJ1-1,.,TRBV6-4,TGTGCCAGCAGTGTGGACAGGTCCACTCAAGCTTTCTTT,CASSVDRSTQAFF
TRBD2,TRBJ2-1,.,TRBV4-3,TGCGCCAGCAGCCTTGGGCAAAAGAGCGGGAGCCTCTACAATGAGCAGTTCTTC,CASSLGQKSGSLYNEQFF
TRBD1,TRBJ2-5,.,TRBV7-2,TGTGCCAGCAGCCAGGACAGGAGTCGGGCCCAGTACTTC,CASSQDRSRAQYF
.,TRBJ2-6,.,TRBV7-9,TGTGCCAGCAGCCCACTTGGGGGGACGTCTGGGGCCAACGTCCTGACTTTC,CASSPLGGTSGANVLTF
TRBD1,TRBJ2-1,.,TRBV10-3,TGTGCCATGGCGATGGACAGGGACAATGAGCAGTTCTTC,CAMAMDRDNEQFF
.,TRBJ1-2,.,TRBV12-3/TRBV12-4,TGTGCCAGCACCATAGGAGGGAACTATGGCTACACCTTC,CASTIGGNYGYTF
TRBD2,TRBJ2-3,.,TRBV6-6,TGTGCCAGCGAGGGACTAGCTGTGTTGGATACGCAGTATTTT,CASEGLAVLDTQYF
.,TRBJ2-1,.,TRBV20-1,TGCAGTGCTAGTAGCGACCCATTCTCCTACAATGAGCAGTTCTTC,CSASSDPFSYNEQFF
.,TRBJ1-1,.,TRBV20-1,TGCAGTGCCATGCCCCCAGGGTGGTTGAACACTGAAGCTTTCTTT,CSAMPPGWLNTEAFF
.,TRBJ2-5,.,TRBV28,TGTGCCAGCAGTTTGGCTAGCCGCCGGACCCAGTACTTC,CASSLASRRTQYF
TRBD2,TRBJ2-1,.,TRBV20-1,TGCAGTATAATGGGACTAGCGGGAGAAGGTGAGCAGTTCTTC,CSIMGLAGEGEQFF
TRBD2,TRBJ2-7,.,TRBV9,TGTGCCAGCAGCGGATCCGGGACTAGTGCCTACGAGCAGTACTTC,CASSGSGTSAYEQYF
TRBD1,TRBJ2-7,.,TRBV7-6,TGTGCCAGCAGCCCCCCCGGGACAGAGGTCTACGAGCAGTACTTC,CASSPPGTEVYEQYF
.,TRBJ1-2,few,TRBV6-5,TGTGCCAGCAGTTCCAGGGAGGCCTATGGCTACACCTTC,CASSSREAYGYTF
.,TRBJ2-7,.,TRBV9,TGTGCCAGCAGCGTAGCTGAGGGTTACGAGCAGTACTTC,CASSVAEGYEQYF
TRBD2,TRBJ2-4,.,TRBV12-5,TGTGCTAGTGCCCTCATGGTGCGGGAGCAGTACTTC,CASALMVREQYF
TRBD2,TRBJ2-7,.,TRBV7-2,TGTGCCAGCAGCTTAGGCGGGAGGAGAAATGAGCAGTACTTC,CASSLGGRRNEQYF
.,TRBJ2-6,few,TRBV12-3/TRBV12-4,TGTGCCAGCAGTTTTACGGCAGGGGGGGCCTCTGGGGCCAACGTCCTGACTTTC,CASSFTAGGASGANVLTF
TRBD1,TRBJ2-5,.,TRBV4-1,TGCGCCAGCAGCCAAGTGGGCAGGGGGACAGAGACCCAGTACTTC,CASSQVGRGTETQYF
TRBD2,TRBJ2-7,few,TRBV27,TGTGCCAGCAGTTCGGGACTAGCCGACTACGAGCAGTACTTC,CASSSGLADYEQYF
TRBD2,TRBJ2-7,.,TRBV4-3,TGCGCCAGCAGCCCCGAATTTCTAGCGGGAGGCTACGAGCAGTACTTC,CASSPEFLAGGYEQYF
TRBD1,TRBJ1-2,.,TRBV3-1,TGTGCCAGCAGCCAAGGCCAGGGGGGAGGCTACACCTTC,CASSQGQGGGYTF
TRBD1,TRBJ2-2,.,TRBV4-1,TGCGCCAGCAGCCTTAACAGGGGCGTGGACACCGGGGAGCTGTTTTTT,CASSLNRGVDTGELFF
TRBD1,TRBJ2-7,.,TRBV2,TGTGCCGGATGGACAGGGAGCCCATACGAGCAGTACTTC,CAGWTGSPYEQYF
TRBD2,TRBJ2-1,.,TRBV7-7,TGTGCTAGCAGCTTAGGCCCTAGCGGCAATGAGCAGTTCTTC,CASSLGPSGNEQFF
.,TRBJ2-7,.,TRBV11-2,TGTGCCAGCAGCTTAGGCCCAGGGACCGAGCAGTACTTC,CASSLGPGTEQYF
.,TRBJ1-2,.,TRBV12-3/TRBV12-4,TGTGCCAGCAGGCGCTCAGGGGCGGATGGCTACACCTTC,CASRRSGADGYTF
.,TRBJ2-1,.,TRBV27,TGTGCCAGCAGTGCACTCCCCCCGGGGGAGCAGGGCTGGGACAATGAGCAGTTCTTC,CASSALPPGEQGWDNEQFF
.,TRBJ2-6,.,TRBV7-3,TGTGCCAGCAGCCCCCCGGGGTCAGGTGGGGCCAACGTCCTGACTTTC,CASSPPGSGGANVLTF
.,TRBJ2-3,.,TRBV20-1,TGCAGTGTCCCGGGACTCTTGCCTAGCACAGATACGCAGTATTTT,CSVPGLLPSTDTQYF
.,TRBJ1-1,.,TRBV27,TGTGCCAGCAGTTTAATGGGCAGCCCCATGAACACTGAAGCTTTCTTT,CASSLMGSPMNTEAFF
.,TRBJ2-7,.,TRBV27,TGTGCCAGCAGACGGATGGGCACTATCTACGAGCAGTACTTC,CASRRMGTIYEQYF